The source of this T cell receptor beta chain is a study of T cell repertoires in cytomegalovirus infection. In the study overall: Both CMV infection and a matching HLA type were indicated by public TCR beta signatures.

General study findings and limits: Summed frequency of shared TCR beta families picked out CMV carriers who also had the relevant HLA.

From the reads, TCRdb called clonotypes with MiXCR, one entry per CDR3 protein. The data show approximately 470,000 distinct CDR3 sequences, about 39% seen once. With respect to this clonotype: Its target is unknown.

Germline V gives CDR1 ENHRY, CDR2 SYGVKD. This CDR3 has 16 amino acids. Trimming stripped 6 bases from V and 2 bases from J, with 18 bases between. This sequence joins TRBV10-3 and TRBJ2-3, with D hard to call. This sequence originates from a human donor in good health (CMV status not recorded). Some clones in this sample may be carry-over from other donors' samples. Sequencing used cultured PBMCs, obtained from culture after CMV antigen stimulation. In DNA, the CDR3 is TGTGCCATCAGCCTCCCAAACCCAGGCTACACAGATACGCAGTATTTT. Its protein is CAISLPNPGYTDTQYF.